This TCR beta chain originates from a study of beta chain features in type 1 diabetes. Study-wide background: No patient-donor differences in age, gender, total cells or subset yield. Study findings and constraints: Patients showed naive, central memory and Treg TCRB repertoires that appeared more similar than those of healthy donors. Among type 1 diabetes patients, VDJ junctions had fewer insertions and more deletions.

To note about this clone: Its antigen is still unknown.

The CDR3 contains 14 residues. The V gene lost 1 base and the J gene lost 9 bases, with 14 bases spanning the gap. CDR1 is SGHNT and CDR2 is YYREEE in the germline V gene (reference sequence). Sequenced material consisted of expressed TCRB transcripts (all of the isolated RNA was reverse transcribed). TCRdb keeps only in-frame clones here, not all; method: immunoSEQ multiplex PCR. The profile shows 120,000 to 150,000 clones, roughly 48% of them singletons. The source of this sequence is a man in his late teens or twenties in good health. Specimen: Tregs from blood. The chain recombines TRBV5-4 with TRBJ2-1; D not certain. CDR3 sequence (DNA): TGTGCCAGCAGCTTGTTAGGAGAGGTTGCTGAGCAGTTCTTC. Translation gives CASSLLGEVAEQFF. The variable domain in full, with the rest retrieved from reference TRBV5-4 and TRBJ2-1, is ETGVTQSPTHLIKTRGQQVTLRCSSQSGHNTVSWYQQALGQGPQFIFQYYREEENGRGNFPPRFSGLQFPNYSSELNVNALELDDSALYLCASSLLGEVAEQFFGPGTRLTVL.